This paragraph covers one T cell receptor (beta chain) sequence. These data belong to a study of blood T cell repertoires in COVID-19. Source study methods: Reference gene primer amplification gave nucleated cell count estimates. TCRdb keeps only in-frame clones here, not all; method: immunoSEQ multiplex PCR. The V and J calls and the clone size are those of that table, but D and trimming were determined from the DNA. The sample lists fewer than 250,000 clones; roughly 80% were seen once. The CDR3 is made up of 16 amino acids. With 10 bases clipped from V and 6 bases from J, the junction kept 16 bases outside the gene matches. The germline V gene has CDR1 ENHRY and CDR2 SYGVKD.

The sequence was obtained from a woman between 65 and 79 years old with active or convalescent COVID-19. V usage is TRBV10-3 and J usage is TRBJ2-1; 9 bases are a match to TRBD2. What was sequenced was peripheral blood. The CDR3 DNA is TGTGCCACCTCTTCGGGCGGGGGGGCCCTAGGCAATGAGCAGTTCTTC. As protein: CATSSGGGALGNEQFF.